A selection of T cell receptor beta chains follows, all from one sample in a study of cytomegalovirus exposure and HLA in healthy donors. Sequenced by immunoSEQ multiplex PCR; TCRdb stores in-frame clones only, minus some. The sample consists of 120,000 or so clones, 65% to 90% of them appearing once. Sequencing was done on a sample of PBMCs. The receptor source for this set is a woman between 40 and 50 years old in good health and CMV-seronegative. The CDR3 runs from the conserved cysteine through the conserved F or W. A D gene is named only where the DNA matches it firmly. Clone size appears in some rows only: once, few, many, or a class for an expanded clone.

len | d_gene | abundance | j_gene | v_gene | CDR3nt | CDR3aa
13 | . | . | TRBJ1-1 | TRBV28 | TGTGCCAGCAGAGACAGTTTAAACACTGAAGCTTTCTTT | CASRDSLNTEAFF
14 | . | . | TRBJ2-7 | TRBV7-9 | TGTGCCAGCAGCGCGGACAGCTTAGCCTACGAGCAGTACTTC | CASSADSLAYEQYF
14 | TRBD1 | once | TRBJ1-6 | TRBV2 | TGTGCCAGCATTTTGACAGGGGTCAATTCACCCCTCCACTTT | CASILTGVNSPLHF
17 | TRBD1 | once | TRBJ1-2 | TRBV11-2 | TGTGCCAGCAGCCCCACGACAGGGGGGCTAAGGCTCTATGGCTACACCTTC | CASSPTTGGLRLYGYTF
16 | TRBD1 | . | TRBJ1-3 | TRBV19 | TGTGCCAGTAGTCAAACAGGGGACATCTCTGGAAACACCATATATTTT | CASSQTGDISGNTIYF
15 | TRBD2 | . | TRBJ2-5 | TRBV7-8 | TGTGCCAGCAGCTTCCCAAGCGGGGGGTTAGAGACCCAGTACTTC | CASSFPSGGLETQYF
14 | TRBD1 | . | TRBJ1-1 | TRBV7-2 | TGTGCCAGCAGCATAAACACAGGGGCTGGGGAAGCTTTCTTT | CASSINTGAGEAFF
19 | TRBD2 | . | TRBJ2-7 | TRBV4-2 | TGTGCCAGCAGCTCAGACGAAGGGCTACTAGCGGGGGATTCCTACGAGCAGTACTTC | CASSSDEGLLAGDSYEQYF
15 | TRBD1 | . | TRBJ1-1 | TRBV11-1 | TGTGCCAGCAGCGCGCACAGGGGGATGAACACTGAAGCTTTCTTT | CASSAHRGMNTEAFF
17 | TRBD2 | . | TRBJ2-3 | TRBV27 | TGTGCCAGCAGTTACAGGACTAGCGGATCCACCACAGATACGCAGTATTTT | CASSYRTSGSTTDTQYF
15 | TRBD1 | . | TRBJ1-1 | TRBV4-1 | TGCGCCAGCAGCCAACCGGGACAGGGGTACACTGAAGCTTTCTTT | CASSQPGQGYTEAFF
13 | . | . | TRBJ1-1 | TRBV7-5 | TGTGCCAGAAGCTTTTCAGGGTCCACTGAAGCTTTCTTT | CARSFSGSTEAFF
14 | . | . | TRBJ1-4 | TRBV5-1 | TGCGCCAGCAGCCCCCCAGGGGTTGGTGAAAAACTGTTTTTT | CASSPPGVGEKLFF
11 | . | . | TRBJ2-7 | TRBV20-1 | TGCAGTGCTAGAGAGTCCTACGAGCAGTACTTC | CSARESYEQYF
11 | . | . | TRBJ2-5 | TRBV27 | TGTGCCAGCCGCTATAGGGGCCAGCAGTACTTC | CASRYRGQQYF
15 | . | . | TRBJ1-5 | TRBV6-1 | TGTGCCAGCAGTGAACAGGGAAGGAGCAATCAGCCCCAGCATTTT | CASSEQGRSNQPQHF
13 | TRBD2 | . | TRBJ2-1 | TRBV29-1 | TGCAGCGTTGACCTAGCGGGATTCGATGAGCAGTTCTTC | CSVDLAGFDEQFF
18 | . | . | TRBJ2-7 | TRBV7-6 | TGTGCCAGCAGCTTAGATGGGGGACTGACGTTCTCCTCCTACGAGCAGTACTTC | CASSLDGGLTFSSYEQYF
16 | . | . | TRBJ1-3 | TRBV5-5 | TGTGCCAGCAGCTTGGCTGCCATCAGCTCTGGAAACACCATATATTTT | CASSLAAISSGNTIYF
15 | . | once | TRBJ2-2 | TRBV6-4 | TGTGCCAGCAGTGACCCAACGGGGTACACCGGGGAGCTGTTTTTT | CASSDPTGYTGELFF
14 | . | few | TRBJ2-1 | TRBV5-5 | TGTGCCAGCAGCCCAAAGACAGTTGGCAATGAGCAGTTCTTC | CASSPKTVGNEQFF
14 | . | few | TRBJ1-5 | TRBV9 | TGTGCCAGCGCTCGGACGGGAATGGGTCAGCCCCAGCATTTT | CASARTGMGQPQHF
19 | TRBD2 | . | TRBJ2-4 | TRBV19 | TGTGCCAGTAGTATAGATTTTCGGGGAGGGAGCATGGCCAAAAACATTCAGTACTTC | CASSIDFRGGSMAKNIQYF
15 | . | . | TRBJ1-5 | TRBV7-2 | TGTGCCAGCAGCTTAGTAAGCGGAAGTGGTCAGCCCCAGCATTTT | CASSLVSGSGQPQHF
13 | TRBD1 | . | TRBJ1-2 | TRBV6-1 | TGTGCCAGCATCAGACAGGGGAACTATGGCTACACCTTC | CASIRQGNYGYTF
16 | . | . | TRBJ2-1 | TRBV19 | TGTGCCAGTAGTCCCCAGGCCGGGACTTTGAACAATGAGCAGTTCTTC | CASSPQAGTLNNEQFF
13 | TRBD1 | few | TRBJ1-1 | TRBV6-1 | TGTGCCAGCAATAATCAGGGGGCCACTGAAGCTTTCTTT | CASNNQGATEAFF
14 | TRBD1 | . | TRBJ2-1 | TRBV2 | TGTGCCAGCAGCCGGGACAGGGGGTTGAATGAGCAGTTCTTC | CASSRDRGLNEQFF
12 | . | . | TRBJ1-4 | TRBV7-9 | TGTTCCAGCAGCCAACGGAATGAAAAACTGTTTTTT | CSSSQRNEKLFF
20 | . | . | TRBJ1-2 | TRBV6-1 | TGTGCCAGCAGTGAAAATCGACTAGCCCAAACTTACATTACTAACTATGGCTACACCTTC | CASSENRLAQTYITNYGYTF
14 | . | . | TRBJ2-7 | TRBV5-4 | TGTGCCAGCAGCTTCAGGGGAAGCTCCTACGAGCAGTACTTC | CASSFRGSSYEQYF
14 | . | . | TRBJ1-5 | TRBV11-2 | TGTGCCAGCAGCCTAAGTGATAGCAATCAGCCCCAGCATTTT | CASSLSDSNQPQHF
13 | . | . | TRBJ2-7 | TRBV9 | TGTGCCAGCAGCCCAAGAGAAGGGGGCGAGCAGTACTTC | CASSPREGGEQYF
15 | TRBD2 | . | TRBJ2-1 | TRBV6-4 | TGTGCCAGCACCAGACTAGCGGATCGATACAATGAGCAGTTCTTC | CASTRLADRYNEQFF
15 | . | few | TRBJ1-6 | TRBV6-1 | TGTGCCAGCAGTGAAATAGGGGGGGCGAATTCACCCCTCCACTTT | CASSEIGGANSPLHF
15 | TRBD2 | . | TRBJ2-1 | TRBV11-2 | TGTGCCAGCAGCCTCTCTCGCGGGGGGTACAATGAGCAGTTCTTC | CASSLSRGGYNEQFF
17 | . | . | TRBJ2-6 | TRBV18 | TGTGCCAGCTCACCCCAGACAGGCTTAGCTGGGGCCAACGTCCTGACTTTC | CASSPQTGLAGANVLTF
15 | TRBD1 | . | TRBJ2-7 | TRBV19 | TGTGCCAGTAGAAACCGGGACAGGGTTCGGTACGAGCAGTACTTC | CASRNRDRVRYEQYF
15 | TRBD1 | . | TRBJ2-5 | TRBV18 | TGTGCCAGCTCACTCAACCGGGACAGAAAAGAGACCCAGTACTTC | CASSLNRDRKETQYF
14 | . | . | TRBJ2-5 | TRBV18 | TGTGCCAGCTCACCAACCTCTAGTCAACCAACCCAGTACTTC | CASSPTSSQPTQYF
14 | TRBD1 | . | TRBJ2-2 | TRBV19 | TGTGCCAGCCGACAGGGGGCGGGCACCGGGGAGCTGTTTTTT | CASRQGAGTGELFF
15 | . | . | TRBJ2-5 | TRBV10-3 | TGTGCCATCAGTGAGTTTCTTTCTAGCTGGGAGACCCAGTACTTC | CAISEFLSSWETQYF
13 | . | . | TRBJ1-1 | TRBV6-1 | TGTGCCAGCAGTCTCGGGGGGGGAACTGAAGCTTTCTTT | CASSLGGGTEAFF
14 | . | . | TRBJ2-2 | TRBV29-1 | TGCAGCGTTTTGACTGGTCTAAACACCGGGGAGCTGTTTTTT | CSVLTGLNTGELFF
17 | . | . | TRBJ2-4 | TRBV4-3 | TGCGCCAGCAGCCAGACAAGGCTAGGGGGAGCCAAAAACATTCAGTACTTC | CASSQTRLGGAKNIQYF
15 | TRBD2 | . | TRBJ2-7 | TRBV10-1 | TGCGCCAGCAGTGGCGGACTAGCGGGAATCAACGAGCAGTACTTC | CASSGGLAGINEQYF
16 | TRBD1 | . | TRBJ2-2 | TRBV10-1 | TGCGCCAGCAGTCCATCCGGACAGGGCTGGGACGGGGAGCTGTTTTTT | CASSPSGQGWDGELFF
15 | TRBD2 | . | TRBJ2-3 | TRBV13 | TGTGCCAGCAGCTTAAATAGCGGGGGAATAGATACGCAGTATTTT | CASSLNSGGIDTQYF
13 | . | once | TRBJ1-2 | TRBV30 | TGTGCCTGGAGGGCTCCCGTATCAGGAGGCTACACCTTC | CAWRAPVSGGYTF
15 | TRBD1 | . | TRBJ2-7 | TRBV6-6 | TGTGCCAGCAGTTTGTCGGGACAGGGTGGTCGCGAGCAGTACTTC | CASSLSGQGGREQYF
17 | . | . | TRBJ2-1 | TRBV19 | TGTGCCAGTAGTCCCCGGGGACAATTCAGCTCCTACAATGAGCAGTTCTTC | CASSPRGQFSSYNEQFF
11 | TRBD2 | . | TRBJ2-1 | TRBV20-1 | TGCAGTGCTGCAGCGGGGAATGAGCAGTTCTTC | CSAAAGNEQFF
13 | . | few | TRBJ2-3 | TRBV11-2 | TGTGCCAGCAGCGGAACCCCAGCGGGCACGCAGTATTTT | CASSGTPAGTQYF
12 | TRBD1 | . | TRBJ1-2 | TRBV2 | TGTGCCAGAGACAGGGAGACCTATGGCTACACCTTC | CARDRETYGYTF
15 | . | . | TRBJ2-6 | TRBV9 | TGTGCCAGCAGCGTAGTAACAGCTGGGGCCAACGTCCTGACTTTC | CASSVVTAGANVLTF
12 | . | . | TRBJ2-2 | TRBV28 | TGTGCCAGCCTACCGTTAACCGGGGAGCTGTTTTTT | CASLPLTGELFF
17 | . | . | TRBJ1-5 | TRBV7-6 | TGTGCCAGCAGCGCCCACCCGATGGGGCATAGCAATCAGCCCCAGCATTTT | CASSAHPMGHSNQPQHF
16 | . | . | TRBJ2-5 | TRBV2 | TGTGCCAGCAGTGAAGAGGTAGGAGTGGGCCAAGAGACCCAGTACTTC | CASSEEVGVGQETQYF
13 | . | . | TRBJ2-7 | TRBV11-1 | TGTGCCAGCAGCTTCGGACTTTCCTACGAGCAGTACTTC | CASSFGLSYEQYF
12 | . | . | TRBJ2-3 | TRBV30 | TGTGCCTGGGACACCAAACAAAATACGCAGTATTTT | CAWDTKQNTQYF